This T cell receptor (beta chain) was observed in a study of T cell responses to AZD1222 COVID-19 vaccine. Profiled with immunoSEQ multiplex PCR; TCRdb holds only in-frame clones, not every one. Of 130,000 to 150,000 clones detected, about nine tenths appear once; the ten largest clones hold about 14%. Trimming cost V 3 bases and J 5 bases, with 15 bases left between them. The CDR3 has 15 amino acids. Germline V gives CDR1 SNHLY, CDR2 FYNNEI. The origin of this receptor is an adult in good health. The sample was peripheral blood, taken on day 0 of AZD1222 vaccination. The chain couples TRBV2 to TRBJ2-3; no clear D. This CDR3 is CASSEQSLMGDTQYF. CDR3 sequence (DNA): TGTGCCAGCAGTGAGCAATCGTTAATGGGAGATACGCAGTATTTT.